This T cell receptor beta chain was sequenced during a study of Graves' ophthalmopathy and Graves' hyperthyroidism. From fresh peripheral blood, roughly 11 ml in volume, the PBMCs were obtained. CDR1 is SGHRS, CDR2 YFSETQ, per germline. The CDR3 runs 16 residues. Germline trimming cut 3 bases from V and 3 bases from J; bases unmatched to any gene: 4. Study-level points and caveats: Discrimination between ophthalmopathy and stable hyperthyroidism by a 13-signature model showed about 86% sensitivity and 75% to 84% specificity. Thyroid clonotypes that were expanded above 0.001 frequency mostly also appeared in blood. Ophthalmopathy progression cases were predicted by the model with approximately 70% sensitivity and around 72% specificity.

This clonotype was seen many times. Its antigen is unknown. TCR beta CDR3 amplification used RNA transcripts. First-round RT-PCR relied on HTBI primers, and a second-round multiplex PCR came next. TCRdb passed the multiplex PCR reads through MiXCR, listing each CDR3 protein once. The table lists approximately 50,000 distinct CDR3 sequences, 50% of them singletons. The V gene is TRBV5-1, the J gene TRBJ2-6, with 9 bases lining up with TRBD1. The sample was peripheral blood. The clonotype originates from an adult man with Graves' ophthalmopathy. CDR3 DNA sequence: TGCGCCAGCAGCTCCCGGGACAGGGATGGGGCCAACGTCCTGACTTTC. Its translation is CASSSRDRDGANVLTF.